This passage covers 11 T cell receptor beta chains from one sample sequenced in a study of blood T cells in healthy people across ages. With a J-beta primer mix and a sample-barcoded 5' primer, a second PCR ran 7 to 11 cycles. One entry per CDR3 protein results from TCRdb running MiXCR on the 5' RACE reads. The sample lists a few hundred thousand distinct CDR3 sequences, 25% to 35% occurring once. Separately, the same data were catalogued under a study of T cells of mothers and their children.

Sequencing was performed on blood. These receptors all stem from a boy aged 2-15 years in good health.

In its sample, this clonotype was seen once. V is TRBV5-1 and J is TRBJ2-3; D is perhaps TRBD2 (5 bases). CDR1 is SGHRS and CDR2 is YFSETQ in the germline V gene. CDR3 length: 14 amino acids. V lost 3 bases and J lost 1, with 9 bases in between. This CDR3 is CASSSWTGTDTQYF. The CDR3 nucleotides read TGCGCCAGCAGCTCTTGGACTGGCACAGATACGCAGTATTTT.

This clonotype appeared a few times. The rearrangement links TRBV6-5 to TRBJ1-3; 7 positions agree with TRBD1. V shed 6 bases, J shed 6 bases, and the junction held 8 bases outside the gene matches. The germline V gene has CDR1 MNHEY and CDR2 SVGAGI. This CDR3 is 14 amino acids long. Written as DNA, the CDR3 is TGTGCCAGCAGCCCAACAGGGACAGAAAACACCATATATTTT. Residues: CASSPTGTENTIYF.

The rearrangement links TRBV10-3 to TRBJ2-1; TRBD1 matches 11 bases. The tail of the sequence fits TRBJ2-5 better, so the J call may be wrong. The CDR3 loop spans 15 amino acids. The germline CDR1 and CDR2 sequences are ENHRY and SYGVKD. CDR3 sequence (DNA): TGTGCCACCCAGCGGGGGACAGGGGGATCAGAGACCCAGTACTTC. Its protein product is CATQRGTGGSETQYF.

CDR3 sequence (DNA): TGTGCCAGCAGTTTCACTGCCCTAGCAGATACGCAGTATTTT. This translates into CASSFTALADTQYF. The V gene is TRBV27, the J gene TRBJ2-3; D gene uncertain. V lost 3 bases and J 4 bases, leaving 11 bases between the germline ends. The CDR3 length is 14 residues. From germline, CDR1 is MNHEY and CDR2 SMNVEV (reference sequence).

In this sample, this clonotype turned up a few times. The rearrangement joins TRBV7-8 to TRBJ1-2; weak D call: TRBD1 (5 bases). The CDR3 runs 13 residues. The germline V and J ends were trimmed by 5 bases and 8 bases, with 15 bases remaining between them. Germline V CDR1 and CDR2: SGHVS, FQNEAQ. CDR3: CASSPVGETGYTF. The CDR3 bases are TGTGCCAGCAGCCCAGTGGGGGAAACGGGCTACACCTTC.

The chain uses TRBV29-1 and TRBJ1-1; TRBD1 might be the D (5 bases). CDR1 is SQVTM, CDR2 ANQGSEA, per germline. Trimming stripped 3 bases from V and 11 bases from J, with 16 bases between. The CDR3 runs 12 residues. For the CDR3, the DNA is TGCAGCGTTGACCTGGACACCGCGGGGGCTTTCTTT. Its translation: CSVDLDTAGAFF.

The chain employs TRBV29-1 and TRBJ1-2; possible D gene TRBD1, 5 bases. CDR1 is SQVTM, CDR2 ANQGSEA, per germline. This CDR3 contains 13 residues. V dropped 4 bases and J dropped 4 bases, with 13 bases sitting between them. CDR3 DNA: TGCAGCGTTGGCGGAGGGGAGATCTATGGCTACACCTTC. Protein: CSVGGGEIYGYTF.

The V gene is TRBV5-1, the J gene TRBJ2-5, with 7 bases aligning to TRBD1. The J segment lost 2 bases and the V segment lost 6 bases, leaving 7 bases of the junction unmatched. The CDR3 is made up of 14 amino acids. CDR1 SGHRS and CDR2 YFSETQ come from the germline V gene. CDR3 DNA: TGCGCCAGCAAATCCCCGGGACAGCAAGAGACCCAGTACTTC. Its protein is CASKSPGQQETQYF.

The CDR3 nucleotides are TGCAGTGCGCGGGGACTAGCGCCGGGATGGGAGACCCAGTACTTC. Residues: CSARGLAPGWETQYF. The V call is TRBV20-1, the J call TRBJ2-5, with TRBD2 matching 10 bases. This CDR3 spans 15 amino acids. J was trimmed by 5 bases and V by 6 bases; bases with no gene match: 12. Germline CDR1 is DFQATT and CDR2 is SNEGSKA (reference sequence).

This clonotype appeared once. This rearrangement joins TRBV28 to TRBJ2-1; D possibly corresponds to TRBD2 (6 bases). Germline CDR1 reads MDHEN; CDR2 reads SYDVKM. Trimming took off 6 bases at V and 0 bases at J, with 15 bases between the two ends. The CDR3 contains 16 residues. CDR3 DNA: TGTGCCAGCAGCCAATCCGGGGGACTCTCCTACAATGAGCAGTTCTTC. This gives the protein CASSQSGGLSYNEQFF. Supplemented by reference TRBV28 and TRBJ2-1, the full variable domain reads DVKVTQSSRYLVKRTGEKVFLECVQDMDHENMFWYRQDPGLGLRLIYFSYDVKMKEKGDIPEGYSVSREKKERFSLILESASTNQTSMYLCASSQSGGLSYNEQFFGPGTRLTVL.

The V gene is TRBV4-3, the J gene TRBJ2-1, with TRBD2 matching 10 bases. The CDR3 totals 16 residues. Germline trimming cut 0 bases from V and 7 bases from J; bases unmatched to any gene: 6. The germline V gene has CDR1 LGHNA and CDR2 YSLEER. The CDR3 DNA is TGCGCCAGCAGCCAAGAATGGCAGCGGGAGGGAAATGAGCAGTTCTTC. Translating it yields CASSQEWQREGNEQFF.